The 22 T cell receptor beta chains given below trace back to one sample, sequenced in a study of blood T cell repertoires in COVID-19. Data came from immunoSEQ multiplex PCR; TCRdb stores just in-frame clones and leaves some out. The sample lists fewer than 110,000 clones, more than 70% occurring once. Material for sequencing was peripheral blood. The receptors stem from a man aged 40-49 years with active or convalescent COVID-19.

The V gene is TRBV2, the J gene TRBJ1-5, with 9 nucleotides matching TRBD1. Germline CDR1 SNHLY, CDR2 FYNNEI. V lost 5 bases, J lost 0 bases, and 8 bases stayed unmatched. This CDR3 comprises 17 residues. The CDR3 region has the DNA TGTGCCAGCAGTCCCAGGACAGGGGCTCTTAGCAATCAGCCCCAGCATTTT. Its translation is CASSPRTGALSNQPQHF. Drawing the rest from reference TRBV2 and TRBJ1-5, the complete variable domain is EPEVTQTPSHQVTQMGQEVILRCVPISNHLYFYWYRQILGQKVEFLVSFYNNEISEKSEIFDDQFSVERPDGSNFTLKIRSTKLEDSAMYFCASSPRTGALSNQPQHFGDGTRLSIL.

The chain has TRBV5-1 and TRBJ2-5; D may be TRBD2 (5 bases). This CDR3 has 15 amino acids. The V and J ends lost 5 bases and 5 bases respectively, with 19 bases between them. Germline lookup yields CDR1 SGHRS and CDR2 YFSETQ. DNA for the CDR3: TGCGCCAGCAGTGACTCGGGGATCCCATCGGAGACCCAGTACTTC. It specifies CASSDSGIPSETQYF.

The chain uses TRBV10-1 and TRBJ2-7; 11 bases align to TRBD1. There are 15 residues in the CDR3. Trimming removed 1 base from V and 6 bases from J; junction bases left unmatched: 5. From germline, CDR1 is WNHNN and CDR2 SYGVQD (reference sequence). For the CDR3, the DNA is TGCGCCAGCAGTGAGTTTGGGACAGGGGGGCTCGAGCAGTACTTC. It codes for CASSEFGTGGLEQYF.

The chain employs TRBV20-1 and TRBJ2-7, with D perhaps TRBD1 (6 bases). Germline assignment: CDR1 DFQATT and CDR2 SNEGSKA (reference sequence). Trimming took off 3 bases at V and 4 bases at J, with 13 bases between the two ends. This CDR3 has 13 residues. CDR3 nucleotide sequence: TGCAGTGCTAGTCAGGGGCTCGGATACGAGCAGTACTTC. Protein: CSASQGLGYEQYF.

The V gene is TRBV6-2 or TRBV6-3, the J gene TRBJ1-1; TRBD1 matches at 8 bases. CDR3 length: 15 amino acids. The germline V gene has CDR1 MNHEY and CDR2 SVGEGT. The V and J ends lost 7 bases and 6 bases, in that order; junction bases with no gene match: 13. Here the CDR3 DNA reads TGTGCCAGCATCCCTCCCGGGACAGGATCCCCTGAAGCTTTCTTT. The encoded protein is CASIPPGTGSPEAFF.

V gene TRBV7-8 combines with J gene TRBJ1-1, with D unclear. The V end lost 2 bases, the J end lost 4 bases, and 14 bases lay between the germline ends. Germline V lookup: CDR1 SGHVS, CDR2 FQNEAQ. This CDR3 has 15 residues. For the CDR3, the DNA is TGTGCCAGCAGCTTAAGGATGCGGGGAGGCACTGAAGCTTTCTTT. It translates to CASSLRMRGGTEAFF.

In the case of this clone: At one boundary the junction diverges from the germline segment, which might be a read error. This sequence joins TRBV28 and TRBJ1-4; a weak D match, TRBD1 (5 bases). CDR3 length: 15 amino acids. Germline assignment: CDR1 MDHEN and CDR2 SYDVKM. CDR3 residues: CASSDLQGSKEKLFF. CDR3 DNA sequence: TGTGCCAGCAGTGACCTCCAGGGCTCTAAGGAAAAACTGTTTTTT.

The rearrangement links TRBV7-2 to TRBJ2-1, with 7 bases lining up with TRBD2. V was clipped by 5 bases and J by 3 bases; unmatched bases: 10. The CDR3 consists of 16 residues. CDR1 is SGHTA and CDR2 is FQGNSA in the germline V gene. The CDR3 DNA is TGTGCCAGCAGCCCGGGGGGAGCGCGAGACTACAATGAGCAGTTCTTC. Translation: CASSPGGARDYNEQFF.

The chain links TRBV28 to TRBJ1-2; D is uncertain. The CDR3 is 11 residues long. V was cut by 10 bases and J by 2 bases, with 8 bases left in between. CDR1 MDHEN and CDR2 SYDVKM come from the germline V gene. The CDR3 spells CATSLNYGYTF. CDR3 nucleotide sequence: TGTGCCACCAGCCTGAACTATGGCTACACCTTC.

V is TRBV30 and J is TRBJ2-3, with D perhaps matching TRBD1 (5 bases). CDR3 length: 15 amino acids. Germline lookup yields CDR1 GTSNPN and CDR2 SVGIG (reference sequence). V lost 2 bases and J 0 bases, leaving 12 bases between the germline ends. The CDR3 here is CAWSRGSPSTDTQYF. The DNA for the CDR3 is TGTGCCTGGAGTAGGGGCAGCCCTAGCACAGATACGCAGTATTTT.

V and J are TRBV4-1 and TRBJ2-3, with 7 bases aligning to TRBD2. J was trimmed by 4 bases and V by 4 bases; bases with no gene match: 11. CDR1 is MGHRA and CDR2 is YSYEKL in the germline V gene. The CDR3 runs to 16 residues. CDR3 residues: CASSPSAGEYPDTQYF. The CDR3 DNA is TGCGCCAGCAGCCCATCTGCGGGAGAATACCCAGATACGCAGTATTTT.

The chain links TRBV6-2 or TRBV6-3 to TRBJ1-3, with a tentative D call TRBD1 (6 bases). The germline V and J ends were trimmed by 5 bases and 0 bases, with 8 bases remaining between them. Germline CDR1 MNHEY, CDR2 SVGEGT. The CDR3 has 14 residues. The CDR3 DNA sequence: TGTGCCAGCAGTCCGGGACACTCTGGAAACACCATATATTTT. Its translation is CASSPGHSGNTIYF.

This clone occurred a few times. The genes are TRBV30 and TRBJ1-6; 7 bases match TRBD1. The germline V gene encodes CDR1 GTSNPN and CDR2 SVGIG (reference sequence). The CDR3 length is 12 residues. The V segment lost 3 bases and the J segment 14 bases; nucleotides outside the gene matches: 7. The DNA for the CDR3 is TGTGCCTGGAGCCAACAGGGGTTCGCCCTCCACTTT. This codes for CAWSQQGFALHF.

The chain uses TRBV10-3 and TRBJ1-4; D may be TRBD1 (5 bases). The CDR3 has 15 amino acids. The ends were cut back, 5 bases at V and 3 bases at J, with 13 bases in the middle. The germline V gene encodes CDR1 ENHRY and CDR2 SYGVKD. CDR3 residues: CAISMFGGANEKLFF. Written as DNA, the CDR3 is TGTGCCATCAGTATGTTCGGGGGGGCTAATGAAAAACTGTTTTTT.

The chain carries TRBV6-5 and TRBJ2-1; 7 bases map to TRBD1. The J segment lost 7 bases and the V segment lost 5 bases, leaving 11 bases of the junction unmatched. This CDR3 is built from 15 residues. The germline CDR1 and CDR2 sequences are MNHEY and SVGAGI. The CDR3, as DNA: TGTGCCAGCAGTACCGCCCGGGCCAGGGGGAATGAGCAGTTCTTC. Protein sequence: CASSTARARGNEQFF.

V usage is TRBV6-5 and J usage is TRBJ1-3; possible D gene TRBD1, 5 bases. The V end lost 11 bases, the J end lost 0 bases, and 14 bases lay between the germline ends. Germline CDR1 MNHEY, CDR2 SVGAGI. The CDR3 is 14 amino acids. The CDR3 reads CASRQGFSGNTIYF. CDR3 nucleotides: TGTGCCTCAAGGCAGGGCTTCTCTGGAAACACCATATATTTT.

V usage is TRBV28 and J usage is TRBJ1-3; 12 bases align to TRBD1. Germline assignment: CDR1 MDHEN and CDR2 SYDVKM. This CDR3 region has 19 residues. J lost 3 bases, V lost 5 bases, and 14 bases had no gene match. The CDR3 DNA follows: TGTGCCAGCAGTCCGTCCCCGGGACAGGGGGCGTCGGGTGGAAACACCATATATTTT. Translation gives CASSPSPGQGASGGNTIYF.

The rearrangement uses TRBV7-9 and TRBJ1-4, with TRBD1 matching 7 bases. The CDR3 sequence is 17 residues long. Germline-derived CDR1 and CDR2 are SEHNR and FQNEAQ (reference sequence). Trimming at V came to 6 bases and at J to 2 bases, leaving 12 bases not matched to a gene. The CDR3 DNA reads as TGTGCCAGCAGAAAAGGGGCAGGGGGAGGCACTAATGAAAAACTGTTTTTT. Translating gives CASRKGAGGGTNEKLFF.

The J gene is TRBJ2-4, the V gene TRBV18; 9 bases agree with TRBD1. This CDR3 spans 16 amino acids. CDR1 and CDR2 (germline): KGHSH, LQKENI. Unmatched junction bases numbered 5, after V lost 3 bases and J lost 2 bases. This chain's CDR3 is CASSPQYRGPKNIQYF. DNA of the CDR3: TGTGCCAGCTCACCCCAATACAGGGGGCCCAAAAACATTCAGTACTTC.

The gene calls are TRBV18 and TRBJ1-4, with TRBD1 identical over 10 bases. Germline loops: CDR1 KGHSH, CDR2 LQKENI. The CDR3 is 16 residues long. J gave up 8 bases and V 5 bases, and 11 bases lay outside the gene matches. CDR3 DNA sequence: TGTGCCAGCTCATCAACCCCGGGACAGGGGAACGAAAAACTGTTTTTT. Residues: CASSSTPGQGNEKLFF. The full variable domain, rest sourced from reference TRBV18 and TRBJ1-4, is NAGVMQNPRHLVRRRGQEARLRCSPMKGHSHVYWYRQLPEEGLKFMVYLQKENIIDESGMPKERFSAEFPKEGPSILRIQQVVRGDSAAYFCASSSTPGQGNEKLFFGSGTQLSVL.

The chain's CDR3 is CASIAGLYYNEQFF. CDR3 DNA sequence: TGTGCCAGCATAGCGGGACTGTACTACAATGAGCAGTTCTTC. The V call is TRBV2, the J call TRBJ2-1, with TRBD2 matching over 8 bases. The germline V gene has CDR1 SNHLY and CDR2 FYNNEI. The trim removed 7 bases at V and 3 bases at J, leaving 5 bases unmatched. This CDR3 is built from 14 residues. Complete variable domain (other parts from reference TRBV2 and TRBJ2-1): EPEVTQTPSHQVTQMGQEVILRCVPISNHLYFYWYRQILGQKVEFLVSFYNNEISEKSEIFDDQFSVERPDGSNFTLKIRSTKLEDSAMYFCASIAGLYYNEQFFGPGTRLTVL.

V is TRBV5-1 and J is TRBJ1-5; D is undetermined. Germline V gives CDR1 SGHRS, CDR2 YFSETQ. V dropped 4 bases and J dropped 0 bases, with 5 bases sitting between them. This CDR3 has 13 residues. Here the CDR3 DNA reads TGCGCCAGCAGCCCTAATAGCAATCAGCCCCAGCATTTT. It specifies CASSPNSNQPQHF.